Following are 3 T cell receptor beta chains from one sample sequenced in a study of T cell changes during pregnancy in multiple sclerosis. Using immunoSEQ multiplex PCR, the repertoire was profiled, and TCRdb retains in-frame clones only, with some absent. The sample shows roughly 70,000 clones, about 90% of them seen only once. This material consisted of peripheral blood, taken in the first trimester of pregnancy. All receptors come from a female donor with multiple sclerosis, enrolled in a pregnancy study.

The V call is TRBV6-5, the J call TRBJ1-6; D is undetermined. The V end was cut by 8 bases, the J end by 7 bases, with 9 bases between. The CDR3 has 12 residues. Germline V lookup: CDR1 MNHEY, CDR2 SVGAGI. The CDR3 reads CASARRNSPLHF. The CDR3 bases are TGTGCCAGCGCCAGGAGGAATTCACCCCTCCACTTT.

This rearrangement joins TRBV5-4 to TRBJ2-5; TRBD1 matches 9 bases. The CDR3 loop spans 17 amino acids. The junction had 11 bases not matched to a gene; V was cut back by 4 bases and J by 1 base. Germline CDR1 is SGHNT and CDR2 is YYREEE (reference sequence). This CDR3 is CASSPEGTGTLQETQYF. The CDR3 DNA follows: TGTGCCAGCAGCCCAGAAGGGACAGGGACCCTCCAAGAGACCCAGTACTTC.

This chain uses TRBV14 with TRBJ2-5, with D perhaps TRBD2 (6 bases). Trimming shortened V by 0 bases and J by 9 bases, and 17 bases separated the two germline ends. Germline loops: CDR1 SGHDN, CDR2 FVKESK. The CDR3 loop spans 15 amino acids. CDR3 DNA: TGTGCCAGCAGCCAAGATCCCCAGGGACTCTCGGCCCAGTACTTC. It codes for CASSQDPQGLSAQYF.